This T cell receptor (beta chain) is from a study of shared clonotypes between healthy human individuals. There are 17 residues in the CDR3. V was clipped by 0 bases and J by 2 bases, with 18 bases between them. Germline CDR1 SGHTS, CDR2 YDEGEE. Profiling relied on immunoSEQ multiplex PCR, and the TCRdb table lists in-frame clones only, not all of them. This sample has about 2.4 million clones, with 80% to 95% found just once. Sequencing was carried out using naive CD4+ T cells from PBMCs. Subset denoted: CD45RA+ positively selected. V gene TRBV5-8 combines with J gene TRBJ2-7; D might be TRBD1 (6 bases). The sequence derives from a man younger than 35 in good health. Some clones in this sample may be carry-over from other donors' samples. DNA of the CDR3: TGTGCCAGCAGCTTGGCGGGGATAGGGGGACAAACCTACGAGCAGTACTTC. This encodes CASSLAGIGGQTYEQYF.